This record concerns one TCR beta chain sequence. CDR3 size: 14 residues. V was trimmed by 0 bases and J by 7 bases, leaving 10 bases between them. Germline V CDR1 and CDR2: SGHAT, FQNNGV. The entry originates in a study of blood T cell repertoires in COVID-19. Measured with immunoSEQ multiplex PCR; TCRdb has only the in-frame clones, and not every one. The sample shows around 450,000 clones, about 92% of them seen only once. V is TRBV11-2 and J is TRBJ1-5; D is unclear. Sequenced input: PBMCs or T cells enriched from blood (not recorded which). This clonotype was obtained from a young man who had recovered from COVID-19. The chain's CDR3 is CASSLDQAYQPQHF. The CDR3 bases are TGTGCCAGCAGCTTAGATCAGGCATACCAGCCCCAGCATTTT.